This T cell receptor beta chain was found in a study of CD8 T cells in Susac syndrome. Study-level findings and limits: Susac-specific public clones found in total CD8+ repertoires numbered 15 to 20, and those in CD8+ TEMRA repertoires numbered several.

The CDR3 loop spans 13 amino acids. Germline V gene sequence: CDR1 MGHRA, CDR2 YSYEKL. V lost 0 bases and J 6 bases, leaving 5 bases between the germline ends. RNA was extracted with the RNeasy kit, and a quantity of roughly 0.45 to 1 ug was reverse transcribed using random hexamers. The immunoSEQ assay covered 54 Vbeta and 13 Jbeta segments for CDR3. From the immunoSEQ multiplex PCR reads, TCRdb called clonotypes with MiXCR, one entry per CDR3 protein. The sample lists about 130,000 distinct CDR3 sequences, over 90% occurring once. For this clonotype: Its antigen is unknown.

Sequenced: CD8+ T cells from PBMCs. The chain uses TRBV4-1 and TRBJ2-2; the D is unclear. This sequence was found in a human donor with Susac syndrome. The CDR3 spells CASSQEGSGELFF. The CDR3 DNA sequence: TGCGCCAGCAGCCAAGAAGGATCCGGGGAGCTGTTTTTT.